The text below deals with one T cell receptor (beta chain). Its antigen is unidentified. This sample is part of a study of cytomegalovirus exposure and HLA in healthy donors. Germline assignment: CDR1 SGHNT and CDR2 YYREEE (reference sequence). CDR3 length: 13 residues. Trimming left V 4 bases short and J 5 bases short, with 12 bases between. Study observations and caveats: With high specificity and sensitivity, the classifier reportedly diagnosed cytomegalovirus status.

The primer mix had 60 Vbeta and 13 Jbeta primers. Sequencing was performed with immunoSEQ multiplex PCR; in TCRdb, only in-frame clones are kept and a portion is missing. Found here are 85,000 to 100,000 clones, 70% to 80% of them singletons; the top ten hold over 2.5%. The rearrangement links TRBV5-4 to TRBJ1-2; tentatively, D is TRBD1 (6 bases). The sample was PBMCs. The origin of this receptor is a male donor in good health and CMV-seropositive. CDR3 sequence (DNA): TGTGCCAGCAGCAAAACAGGGCTGTATGGCTACACCTTC. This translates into CASSKTGLYGYTF.